The rows below give T cell receptor beta chains drawn from one sample of a study of blood T cell repertoires in COVID-19. Some clones are missing from TCRdb's copy, which holds only in-frame ones; the method was immunoSEQ multiplex PCR. The repertoire holds over 35,000 clones, with about 87% as singletons. The sequenced sample was peripheral blood. These TCRs come from a man aged 35 to 55 with COVID-19, enrolled during active disease. Each CDR3 is given with its conserved first and last residue. D genes are given only for firm matches. Rows give clone size only sometimes, using once, few, many, or a class for an expanded clone.

TRBJ1-6 | . | TRBV2 | TRBD1 | TGTGCCAGCACAGGGAAAGGGGGCATGGGCAATTCACCCCTCCACTTT | CASTGKGGMGNSPLHF
TRBJ1-1 | . | TRBV28 | . | TGTGCCAGCACAGTTAACACTGAAGCTTTCTTT | CASTVNTEAFF
TRBJ2-5 | . | TRBV28 | . | TGTGCCAGCAGTATCCAGACAGTACGACAAGAGACCCAGTACTTC | CASSIQTVRQETQYF
TRBJ1-2 | . | TRBV19 | . | TGTGCCAGTAGTATAACTTCAAGAACGGGCTACACCTTC | CASSITSRTGYTF
TRBJ1-1 | . | TRBV7-2 | TRBD1 | TGTGCCAGCAGCTTCAACCGGGACAGGGGGCTCAACACTGAAGCTTTCTTT | CASSFNRDRGLNTEAFF
TRBJ1-5 | . | TRBV12-3/TRBV12-4 | . | TGTGCCAGCAGTGTGAGCCTAGGGCCCCAGCATTTT | CASSVSLGPQHF
TRBJ1-1 | . | TRBV6-4 | TRBD1 | TGTGCCAGCATTATCGGGACAGGGCGTCGGGACACTGAAGCTTTCTTT | CASIIGTGRRDTEAFF
TRBJ1-1 | once | TRBV5-4 | . | TGTGCCAGCAGCTTGGACAGTTTCACTGAAGCTTTCTTT | CASSLDSFTEAFF
TRBJ2-7 | . | TRBV5-1 | TRBD1 | TGCGCCAGCAGCGTCGGACAGGGGGGGTACGAGCAGTACTTC | CASSVGQGGYEQYF
TRBJ1-5 | . | TRBV6-1 | . | TGTGCCAGCAGTGAAGCCGGGGGATCGGGCAATCAGCCCCAGCATTTT | CASSEAGGSGNQPQHF
TRBJ2-5 | . | TRBV2 | . | TGTGCCAGCAGAGACAGCAGCATTGGGACCCAGTACTTC | CASRDSSIGTQYF
TRBJ2-1 | . | TRBV5-4 | TRBD1 | TGTGCCAGCAGTTCCGGGACAGGGGGCTACAATGAGCAGTTCTTC | CASSSGTGGYNEQFF
TRBJ2-7 | . | TRBV5-1 | TRBD2 | TGCGCCAGCAGCGTAGGGACTAGCGGCGAGCAGTACTTC | CASSVGTSGEQYF
TRBJ1-2 | once | TRBV27 | . | TGTGCCAGCAGTTTAAACAGATACTTCTATGGCTACACCTTC | CASSLNRYFYGYTF
TRBJ2-7 | . | TRBV27 | . | TGTGCCAGCACCCCACTCATAGAAGGAAGGGGTTCCCCTCACTACGAGCAGTACTTC | CASTPLIEGRGSPHYEQYF
TRBJ2-7 | . | TRBV18 | . | TGTGCCAGCTCACCCCGCGGAGGGCTGGACGAGCAGTACTTC | CASSPRGGLDEQYF
TRBJ2-5 | few | TRBV11-1 | . | TGTGCCAGCAGCCCTCTGGCGGGGCTAACTCAAGAGACCCAGTACTTC | CASSPLAGLTQETQYF
TRBJ2-7 | . | TRBV27 | TRBD1 | TGTGCCAGCAGTTTTTATACAGGGGGCCCTTTCAACTTC | CASSFYTGGPFNF
TRBJ2-3 | . | TRBV3-1/TRBV3-2 | . | TGTGCCAGCAGCCAAGATCTAGGCCGCTTAACGAGCACAGATACGCAGTATTTT | CASSQDLGRLTSTDTQYF
TRBJ1-1 | once | TRBV3-1/TRBV3-2 | . | TGTGCCAGCAGTACGACAGAGGACACTGAAGCTTTCTTT | CASSTTEDTEAFF
TRBJ2-7 | . | TRBV5-6 | . | TGTGCCAGCAGCTTAGCTTCCTACGAGCAGTACTTC | CASSLASYEQYF
TRBJ2-3 | . | TRBV6-6 | TRBD2 | TGTGCCAGCAGTCCCGGGACTAGCGGGGCCCGCACAGATACGCAGTATTTT | CASSPGTSGARTDTQYF
TRBJ2-1 | . | TRBV5-8 | TRBD2 | TGTGCCAGCAGCTCCATACTAGCGGGGGAATACAATGAGCAGTTCTTC | CASSSILAGEYNEQFF
TRBJ2-3 | once | TRBV18 | TRBD2 | TGTGCCAGCTCATCACTAGCGGGGGCCCGCACAGATACGCAGTATTTT | CASSSLAGARTDTQYF
TRBJ2-2 | . | TRBV2 | . | TGTGCCAGCAGTGGAGAAAACACCGGGGAGCTGTTTTTT | CASSGENTGELFF
TRBJ2-1 | once | TRBV7-9 | . | TGTGCCTTCGGAGAGAATGAGCAGTTCTTC | CAFGENEQFF
TRBJ1-1 | once | TRBV12-3/TRBV12-4 | . | TGTGCCAGCGGCAGGGCAGTGAACACTGAAGCTTTCTTT | CASGRAVNTEAFF
TRBJ1-1 | . | TRBV5-6 | . | TGTGCCAGCAGCCCGGGAGGAACTGAAGCTTTCTTT | CASSPGGTEAFF
TRBJ1-5 | . | TRBV18 | TRBD1 | TGTGCCAGCTCACCAGACAGGGGCAGCAATCAGCCCCAGCATTTT | CASSPDRGSNQPQHF
TRBJ1-6 | few | TRBV5-1 | . | TGCGCCAGCAGCCAAACCACAGAGATTGAGCTTAATTCACCCCTCCACTTT | CASSQTTEIELNSPLHF
TRBJ1-2 | . | TRBV10-1 | TRBD1 | TGCGCCAGCAGATCGGGACAGGGGAACGGCTACACCTTC | CASRSGQGNGYTF
TRBJ2-2 | once | TRBV7-7 | TRBD2 | TGTGCCAGCAGCCCACAGGGACTAGCGGGAGCACCCGCCGGGGAGCTGTTTTTT | CASSPQGLAGAPAGELFF
TRBJ2-7 | . | TRBV5-1 | . | TGCGCCAGCAGCTTGGGGGGCGCGGGACCCTACGAGCAGTACTTC | CASSLGGAGPYEQYF
TRBJ2-7 | . | TRBV3-1/TRBV3-2 | TRBD1 | TGTGCCAGCAGCCTAGGGACAGGGGCCTACGAGCAGTACTTC | CASSLGTGAYEQYF
TRBJ2-7 | . | TRBV9 | TRBD2 | TGTGCCAGACCGACAGGATGGCTAGCGGGAGGTTCGAGGGAGCAGTACTTC | CARPTGWLAGGSREQYF
TRBJ1-6 | once | TRBV5-1 | . | TGCGCCAGCAGCTCCACAGCCCGAGATAATTCACCCCTCCACTTT | CASSSTARDNSPLHF
TRBJ2-7 | . | TRBV29-1 | TRBD2 | TGCAGCGTCGGGGGGACGAGATCCTACGAGCAGTACTTC | CSVGGTRSYEQYF
TRBJ2-3 | . | TRBV2 | TRBD1 | TGTGCCAGCAGTGAAGAAGGGGGCCTTAGCACAGATACGCAGTATTTT | CASSEEGGLSTDTQYF
TRBJ2-3 | . | TRBV23-1 | . | TGCGCCAGCAGTCTGAGGCGGCAGCCCGCCGGTACGCAGTATTTT | CASSLRRQPAGTQYF
TRBJ2-1 | once | TRBV19 | TRBD1 | TGTGCCAGTAGTATCGAACGGGACAGGGCGCGACCCAATGAGCAGTTCTTC | CASSIERDRARPNEQFF
TRBJ1-2 | . | TRBV9 | . | TGTGCCAGCAGCGTAGAAGGGGCAGGGGCGACTAACTATGGCTACACCTTC | CASSVEGAGATNYGYTF
TRBJ1-1 | . | TRBV5-1 | TRBD1 | TGCGCCAGCAGCTACGGGACAGGTGAAGCTTTCTTT | CASSYGTGEAFF
TRBJ1-2 | once | TRBV20-1 | . | TGCAGTGCTTCCAGCTATGGCTACACCTTC | CSASSYGYTF
TRBJ1-1 | . | TRBV27 | . | TGTGCCAGCAGCTCCGATCCTAACCTGAACACTGAAGCTTTCTTT | CASSSDPNLNTEAFF
TRBJ1-2 | . | TRBV9 | . | TGTGCCAGCAGCGTAGTATCTCTAGAGGACTATGGCTACACCTTC | CASSVVSLEDYGYTF
TRBJ2-1 | . | TRBV28 | . | TGTGCCAGCAGTAACCTCCTGGGATCAGGGTACAATGAGCAGTTCTTC | CASSNLLGSGYNEQFF
TRBJ1-4 | . | TRBV10-2 | . | TGCGCCAGCACTCCTACAGGGAATAATGAAAAACTGTTTTTT | CASTPTGNNEKLFF
TRBJ2-7 | . | TRBV28 | . | TGTGCCAGCAGTTTCACAGGGACGCAGTACTTC | CASSFTGTQYF
TRBJ1-1 | . | TRBV29-1 | TRBD1 | TGCAGCGTTTTTCGGACAGGAAGTGGGGGGACTGAAGCTTTCTTT | CSVFRTGSGGTEAFF
TRBJ2-7 | . | TRBV5-1 | TRBD2 | TGCGCCAGCAGCTCCTTAGCGGGAGGGCCTAGCGAGCAGTACTTC | CASSSLAGGPSEQYF
TRBJ1-5 | . | TRBV19 | TRBD1 | TGTGCCAGTAGTATCGGACAGGGAGGGATTGGGCCCCAGCATTTT | CASSIGQGGIGPQHF
TRBJ2-1 | . | TRBV19 | TRBD2 | TGTGCCAGTAGGATAGCGGGTATCTACAATGAGCAGTTCTTC | CASRIAGIYNEQFF
TRBJ2-2 | once | TRBV9 | . | TGTGCCAGCAGCCTGAGCCACCAAAACACCGGGGAGCTGTTTTTT | CASSLSHQNTGELFF
TRBJ2-7 | . | TRBV3-1/TRBV3-2 | . | TGTGCCAGCAGCTCACCAGGCGCGAGCTCCTACGAGCAGTACTTC | CASSSPGASSYEQYF
TRBJ1-2 | . | TRBV5-1 | . | TGCGCCAGCAGCCTAGAGGGCTATGGCTACACCTTC | CASSLEGYGYTF
TRBJ2-5 | . | TRBV5-1 | TRBD1 | TGCGCCAGCAGCTGGGGACAGGGGGAGGTTCAAGAGACCCAGTACTTC | CASSWGQGEVQETQYF
TRBJ2-4 | . | TRBV28 | . | TGTGCCAGCAGCCCTTTAGCGCCCCCTCCGGGGAACATTCAGTACTTC | CASSPLAPPPGNIQYF